This TCR beta chain was recorded in a study of T-cell reconstitution after alpha-beta-depleted transplantation in children. This clonotype was seen repeatedly, ten times or more. Molecular barcoding with unique molecular identifiers was used for the TCRbeta library. TCRdb fed the PCR reads into MiXCR, producing one record per CDR3 protein. The table includes hundreds of thousands of distinct CDR3 sequences, 16% detected once. The CDR3 totals 15 residues. CDR1 is SGHRS and CDR2 is YFSETQ in the germline V gene. V lost 2 bases and J lost 4, with 13 bases in between. The chain carries TRBV5-1 and TRBJ2-1, with a tentative D call TRBD1 (7 bases). Material: PBMCs from the stem cell graft donor, obtained from the stem cell graft. The receptor comes from a human donor who donated a stem cell graft to a child with acute myeloid leukemia. CDR3 bases: TGCGCCAGCAGCTTTCCCAGGGGGGATTACAATGAGCAGTTCTTC. It encodes CASSFPRGDYNEQFF.